The 23 T cell receptor beta chains below were found in one sample sequenced in a study of shared clonotypes between healthy human individuals. Sequenced by immunoSEQ multiplex PCR; TCRdb stores in-frame clones only, minus some. The data hold 2 million or so clones, with 90% to 95% observed a single time. Sequencing was carried out using naive CD4+ T cells sorted from blood. Subset specified: CD45RA+ positively selected. Receptors were obtained from a man aged 18 to 35 in good health.

Here the CDR3 reads CASSLTTANTGELFF. The CDR3 DNA reads TGTGCCAGCAGCTTAACGACAGCGAACACCGGGGAGCTGTTTTTT. V gene TRBV7-2 combines with J gene TRBJ2-2, with TRBD1 as a possible D gene (5 bases). This CDR3 is 15 amino acids long. CDR1 is SGHTA, CDR2 FQGNSA, per germline. V was clipped by 2 bases and J by 0 bases, with 7 bases between them.

The rearrangement joins TRBV5-4 to TRBJ2-7, with D perhaps matching TRBD2 (5 bases). Germline V gene lookup returns CDR1 SGHNT and CDR2 YYREEE (reference sequence). V was pared by 3 bases and J by 3 bases, with 10 bases between. The CDR3 consists of 13 residues. CDR3 nucleotides: TGTGCCAGCAGCTCACGGGAACTCTACGAGCAGTACTTC. It specifies CASSSRELYEQYF.

This chain uses TRBV6-1 with TRBJ1-5; TRBD1 agrees at 7 bases. The CDR3 is 13 amino acids. V lost 6 bases to trimming and J lost 6 bases; unmatched junction nucleotides: 5. Germline V lookup: CDR1 MNHNS, CDR2 SASEGT. The chain's CDR3 is CASRQGWIQPQHF. The CDR3 DNA reads TGTGCCAGCAGACAGGGGTGGATTCAGCCCCAGCATTTT.

The J gene is TRBJ1-4, the V gene TRBV5-1; 9 nucleotides line up with TRBD1. The CDR3 is made up of 16 amino acids. CDR1 is SGHRS, CDR2 YFSETQ, per germline. The V segment lost 4 bases and the J segment 5 bases; nucleotides outside the gene matches: 9. CDR3 protein: CASSPGQGNINEKLFF. The CDR3 DNA is TGCGCCAGCAGCCCCGGACAGGGGAATATAAATGAAAAACTGTTTTTT. Filled out from reference TRBV5-1 and TRBJ1-4, the complete variable domain reads KAGVTQTPRYLIKTRGQQVTLSCSPISGHRSVSWYQQTPGQGLQFLFEYFSETQRNKGNFPGRFSGRQFSNSRSEMNVSTLELGDSALYLCASSPGQGNINEKLFFGSGTQLSVL.

As to this clone: This sample includes further DNA sequences coding for the same CDR3. This chain links TRBV6-5 with TRBJ2-7; D is undetermined. Germline loops: CDR1 MNHEY, CDR2 SVGAGI. V was shortened by 0 bases and J by 3 bases, with 9 bases between the two germline ends. The CDR3 sequence is 14 residues long. The CDR3 loop is CASSYSARSYEQYF. The CDR3 DNA reads TGTGCCAGCAGTTACTCTGCCAGAAGCTACGAGCAGTACTTC.

This chain links TRBV10-2 with TRBJ2-6; D gene ambiguous. V lost 6 bases to trimming and J lost 0 bases, with 12 bases between them. This CDR3 contains 16 residues. Per the germline V gene, CDR1 is WSHSY and CDR2 is SAAADI. The CDR3, as DNA: TGCGCCAGCAGAGTGGGCCCGAGCTCTGGGGCCAACGTCCTGACTTTC. Translated, it gives CASRVGPSSGANVLTF.

V usage is TRBV27 and J usage is TRBJ1-2; TRBD1 agrees at 10 bases. With 5 bases clipped from V and 8 bases from J, the junction kept 5 bases outside the gene matches. The germline CDR1 and CDR2 sequences are MNHEY and SMNVEV (reference sequence). The CDR3 covers 13 residues. CDR3 DNA: TGTGCCAGCAGTCCAAGACAGGGGGCGGGCTACACCTTC. Protein: CASSPRQGAGYTF.

The chain carries TRBV28 and TRBJ2-3, with 11 bases that match TRBD2. Germline values: CDR1 MDHEN, CDR2 SYDVKM. The CDR3 covers 17 residues. Trimming cost V 2 bases and J 1 base; bases outside gene matches: 5. The CDR3 sequence is CASSLGLAGGRTDTQYF. CDR3 in DNA: TGTGCCAGCAGTTTAGGGCTAGCGGGGGGCCGCACAGATACGCAGTATTTT.

The chain uses TRBV7-2 and TRBJ1-5; the D is unclear. This CDR3 contains 15 residues. V dropped 6 bases and J dropped 2 bases, with 14 bases sitting between them. CDR1 and CDR2 from the germline V gene are SGHTA and FQGNSA. Here the CDR3 reads CASRLFGGGNQPQHF. The DNA of the CDR3 is TGTGCCAGCAGGTTATTCGGCGGGGGCAATCAGCCCCAGCATTTT.

This clone was observed a handful of times. The V call is TRBV30, the J call TRBJ1-6; no definite D call. This CDR3 is 12 amino acids long. CDR1 GTSNPN and CDR2 SVGIG come from the germline V gene (reference sequence). V gave up 1 base and J gave up 7 bases, with 5 bases separating them. Written as DNA, the CDR3 is TGTGCCTGGAGTGCAGTAAATTCACCCCTCCACTTT. It is translated as CAWSAVNSPLHF. Combining the CDR3 with reference TRBV30 and TRBJ1-6 gives the whole variable domain SQTIHQWPATLVQPVGSPLSLECTVEGTSNPNLYWYRQAAGRGLQLLFYSVGIGQISSEVPQNLSASRPQDRQFILSSKKLLLSDSGFYLCAWSAVNSPLHFGNGTRLTVT.

The chain is built from TRBV7-8 and TRBJ2-3, with a possible D match to TRBD1 (7 bases). CDR1 is SGHVS and CDR2 is FQNEAQ in the germline V gene. This CDR3 comprises 15 residues. V shed 4 bases and J shed 4 bases, with 15 bases lying between them. For the CDR3, the DNA is TGTGCCAGCAGCTCCTACGACAGGGAGGCAGATACGCAGTATTTT. Its protein is CASSSYDREADTQYF.

The chain employs TRBV5-4 and TRBJ1-2; TRBD1 is a possible D gene (6 bases). V lost 4 bases to trimming and J lost 6 bases, with 13 bases between them. The V gene's germline CDR1 is SGHNT and CDR2 YYREEE (reference sequence). This CDR3 region has 13 residues. In nucleotides, the CDR3 is TGTGCCAGCAGCCAAGCTACAGGGAATGGCTACACCTTC. Protein sequence: CASSQATGNGYTF.

The V gene is TRBV5-6, the J gene TRBJ2-2, with D hard to call. This CDR3 spans 15 amino acids. V gave up 4 bases and J gave up 0 bases, with 10 bases separating them. Germline V lookup: CDR1 SGHDT, CDR2 YYEEEE. Here the CDR3 reads CASSGYGANTGELFF. In DNA form, the CDR3 reads TGTGCCAGCAGCGGTTATGGGGCGAACACCGGGGAGCTGTTTTTT.

The gene calls are TRBV4-3 and TRBJ1-2; TRBD1 agrees at 8 bases. Looked up from germline, CDR1 is LGHNA and CDR2 is YSLEER. Trimming removed 0 bases from V and 7 bases from J; junction bases left unmatched: 10. The length of the CDR3 is 16 residues. CDR3 sequence reads: CASSQDRHQGAGGYTF. The CDR3 nucleotides read TGCGCCAGCAGCCAAGATCGGCACCAGGGGGCCGGTGGCTACACCTTC.

Regarding this clone: The sample holds other DNA sequences that translate to the same CDR3. The chain uses TRBV5-1 and TRBJ2-3, with D perhaps TRBD1 (6 bases). Germline CDR1 and CDR2: SGHRS and YFSETQ. The CDR3 spans 13 residues. Between the trimmed V and J ends, which lost 4 bases and 1 base, there was a span of 7 bases. This CDR3 is CASSPGGTDTQYF. CDR3 coding DNA: TGCGCCAGCAGCCCAGGGGGCACAGATACGCAGTATTTT. Full variable domain (outside the CDR3, taken from reference TRBV5-1 and TRBJ2-3): KAGVTQTPRYLIKTRGQQVTLSCSPISGHRSVSWYQQTPGQGLQFLFEYFSETQRNKGNFPGRFSGRQFSNSRSEMNVSTLELGDSALYLCASSPGGTDTQYFGPGTRLTVL.

The chain recombines TRBV6-7 with TRBJ2-5; TRBD2 matches 13 bases. TRBV6-7 is an ORF, and what it does is uncertain. The CDR3 is 18 residues long. V was clipped by 9 bases and J by 4 bases; unmatched bases: 17. CDR3 coding DNA: TGTGCCAGTACGAAGGGACTAGCGGGACACCGCCGGCCAGAGACCCAGTACTTC. Its translation: CASTKGLAGHRRPETQYF.

This clone was found a few times. The rearrangement joins TRBV30 to TRBJ2-5; maybe TRBD2 (5 bases). V was pared by 0 bases and J by 7 bases, with 15 bases between. The CDR3 runs to 14 residues. The germline V gene encodes CDR1 GTSNPN and CDR2 SVGIG (reference sequence). CDR3 sequence: CAWSVDPPRGTQYF. The CDR3, as DNA: TGTGCCTGGAGTGTCGACCCACCCCGGGGGACCCAGTACTTC.

The rearrangement joins TRBV6-5 to TRBJ1-1; D unresolved. Trimming removed 6 bases from V and 2 bases from J, with 10 bases in between. This CDR3 has 13 amino acids. Germline assignment: CDR1 MNHEY and CDR2 SVGAGI. CDR3 region: CASSRDANTEAFF. The CDR3 DNA reads TGTGCCAGCAGCCGGGATGCTAACACTGAAGCTTTCTTT.

The V and J genes are TRBV27 and TRBJ2-1; 10 nucleotides match TRBD1. CDR3 length: 18 amino acids. Germline trimming cut 4 bases from V and 3 bases from J; bases unmatched to any gene: 12. CDR1 is MNHEY, CDR2 SMNVEV, per germline (reference sequence). The CDR3 region has the DNA TGTGCCAGCAGTTCTACACCCGGATGGGACAGGGGCTACAATGAGCAGTTCTTC. Its protein is CASSSTPGWDRGYNEQFF.

The chain has TRBV11-1 and TRBJ2-5; weak D call: TRBD2 (6 bases). V shed 5 bases and J shed 5 bases, with 9 bases lying between them. The CDR3 has 12 amino acids. Germline V gives CDR1 SGHAT, CDR2 FQDESV (reference sequence). For the CDR3, the DNA is TGTGCCAGCAGCCGGGGGTTGGAGACCCAGTACTTC. Protein sequence: CASSRGLETQYF.

The V and J genes are TRBV13 and TRBJ2-1; TRBD1 is a possible D gene (6 bases). Germline loops: CDR1 PRHDT, CDR2 FYEKMQ (reference sequence). V gave up 3 bases and J gave up 5 bases, with 14 bases separating them. The CDR3 length is 15 residues. Written as DNA, the CDR3 is TGTGCCAGCAGCTTCTGGGGGCGCAGGGACAATGAGCAGTTCTTC. It yields the protein CASSFWGRRDNEQFF.

This chain joins TRBV10-3 and TRBJ1-5; unclear D gene. The V gene lost 4 bases and the J gene lost 6 bases, with 10 bases spanning the gap. Germline V lookup: CDR1 ENHRY, CDR2 SYGVKD. CDR3 length: 13 amino acids. The CDR3 DNA sequence: TGTGCCATCAGTGTCGAGGTACGTCAGCCCCAGCATTTT. Amino acids: CAISVEVRQPQHF.

The rearrangement uses TRBV9 and TRBJ2-1; 10 bases map to TRBD2. The CDR3 spans 18 residues. Germline CDR1 is SGDLS and CDR2 is YYNGEE. With 0 bases clipped from V and 2 bases from J, the junction kept 8 bases outside the gene matches. The CDR3 loop is CASSVATSGRDTYNEQFF. CDR3 DNA: TGTGCCAGCAGCGTAGCTACCAGCGGGAGGGATACCTACAATGAGCAGTTCTTC.